These T cell receptor beta chains were read from a single sample in a study of PD-1 blockade in classical Hodgkin lymphoma. TCRdb's copy holds only in-frame clones and misses some; the assay was immunoSEQ multiplex PCR. Counted here are 43,000 or so clones, roughly 90% occurring once; the ten biggest clones make up over 8%. The material was peripheral blood mononuclear cells (PBMCs), obtained at baseline. These receptors all stem from a human donor with classical Hodgkin lymphoma. CDR3s include the opening cysteine and the closing phenylalanine or tryptophan. A D gene is named only where the DNA matches it firmly. Clone size is not always given. Where it is, it says once, few, many or a class for expanded clones.

D: TRBD2
size: -
V: TRBV6-1
J: TRBJ2-7
DNA: TGTGCCAGCAGTGCCGGGCTAGCGGGTTACATCTCCTACGAGCAGTACTTC
CDR3: CASSAGLAGYISYEQYF

D: -
size: -
V: TRBV6-4
J: TRBJ2-7
DNA: TGTGCCAGCAGTGACTCCTGTCTGATCGGGACAACCTACGAGCAGTACTTC
CDR3: CASSDSCLIGTTYEQYF

D: -
size: -
V: TRBV9
J: TRBJ2-2
DNA: TGTGCCAGCAGCGGTAGTATCGCGGAGCCCAACACCGGGGAGCTGTTTTTT
CDR3: CASSGSIAEPNTGELFF

D: -
size: -
V: TRBV7-9
J: TRBJ1-1
DNA: TGTGCCAGCAGCCCGCAGGATGAGCTTTTCTTT
CDR3: CASSPQDELFF

D: TRBD2
size: -
V: TRBV11-2
J: TRBJ2-7
DNA: TGTGCCAGCAGCTTAGAACTAGCGGACGAGCAGTACTTC
CDR3: CASSLELADEQYF

D: TRBD2
size: once
V: TRBV29-1
J: TRBJ2-7
DNA: TGCAGCGTTGATTCAGCTAGCGGATCCTACGAGCAGTACTTC
CDR3: CSVDSASGSYEQYF

D: TRBD1
size: few
V: TRBV15
J: TRBJ1-2
DNA: TGTGCCACCAGCGGGACAGGGGAATACTATGGCTACACCTTC
CDR3: CATSGTGEYYGYTF

D: TRBD1
size: -
V: TRBV27
J: TRBJ2-2
DNA: TGTGCCAGCAGTTTTTTCCGGACAGGGCACACCGGGGAGCTGTTTTTT
CDR3: CASSFFRTGHTGELFF

D: -
size: once
V: TRBV6-5
J: TRBJ1-6
DNA: TGTGCCAGCAGTCACTCGTCGACGGGTCTTAATTCACCCCTTCACTTT
CDR3: CASSHSSTGLNSPLHF

D: TRBD1
size: -
V: TRBV2
J: TRBJ2-5
DNA: TGTGCCACCCGGGACAGGGAGAAAGAGACCCAGTACTTC
CDR3: CATRDREKETQYF

D: -
size: -
V: TRBV5-1
J: TRBJ2-7
DNA: TGCGCCAGCAGGGGGAGAGCGTACGAGCAGTACTTC
CDR3: CASRGRAYEQYF

D: -
size: -
V: TRBV2
J: TRBJ1-1
DNA: TGTGCCAGCAGCTTCACGGCGGGGAACACTGAAGCTTTCTTT
CDR3: CASSFTAGNTEAFF

D: TRBD1
size: -
V: TRBV10-3
J: TRBJ2-2
DNA: TGTGCCATCAGTGGGGACAGGGAGAACACCGGGGAGCTGTTTTTT
CDR3: CAISGDRENTGELFF

D: TRBD2
size: -
V: TRBV6-1
J: TRBJ2-7
DNA: TGTGCCAGCAGTGGACGACTAGCGGGAGGGCCGAGGGGCGAGCAGTACTTC
CDR3: CASSGRLAGGPRGEQYF

D: TRBD2
size: once
V: TRBV11-2
J: TRBJ2-7
DNA: TGTGCCAGCAGCGCACTAGCGGGAGTGGGTGAGCAGTACTTC
CDR3: CASSALAGVGEQYF

D: -
size: -
V: TRBV21-1
J: TRBJ2-3
DNA: TGTGCCAGCAGCAAAGGTGGTCTTTGTGGTTCCACAGATACGCAGTATTTT
CDR3: CASSKGGLCGSTDTQYF

D: -
size: -
V: TRBV29-1
J: TRBJ2-7
DNA: TGCAGCGTTGTAACCGGGAACTCCTACGAGCAGTACTTC
CDR3: CSVVTGNSYEQYF

D: -
size: -
V: TRBV6-1
J: TRBJ2-1
DNA: TGTGCCAGCAGTGAAGTCCGCTTGCGAGGCTACAATGAGCAGTTCTTC
CDR3: CASSEVRLRGYNEQFF

D: TRBD1
size: -
V: TRBV18
J: TRBJ1-2
DNA: TGTGCCAGCTCACCGCGGGACAGGGAAGACTATGGCTACACCTTC
CDR3: CASSPRDREDYGYTF

D: -
size: -
V: TRBV19
J: TRBJ1-2
DNA: TGTGCCAGTAGTATTAGCGGGGTGCGTGGCTACACCTTC
CDR3: CASSISGVRGYTF

D: -
size: -
V: TRBV28
J: TRBJ2-3
DNA: TGTGCCAGCAGTTTGACAGGATTCACAGATACGCAGTATTTT
CDR3: CASSLTGFTDTQYF

D: -
size: -
V: TRBV7-2
J: TRBJ2-3
DNA: TGTGCCAGCAGCTTAGAAGATACGCAGTATTTT
CDR3: CASSLEDTQYF

D: TRBD1
size: -
V: TRBV6-1
J: TRBJ2-7
DNA: TGTGCCAGCAGTGGCGAGTCCGGACAGGGCTACGAGCAGTACTTC
CDR3: CASSGESGQGYEQYF

D: -
size: -
V: TRBV9
J: TRBJ2-6
DNA: TGTGCCAGCAGCGTAGAAGGGACGGCCTTAGGTGGGGCCAACGTCCTGACTTTC
CDR3: CASSVEGTALGGANVLTF

D: -
size: -
V: TRBV5-8
J: TRBJ2-7
DNA: TGTGCCAGCAGCCCGAACTACGAGCAGTACTTC
CDR3: CASSPNYEQYF